The 4 T cell receptor beta chains reported below all come from one sample, sequenced in a study of cytomegalovirus exposure and HLA in healthy donors. With 60 Vbeta and 13 Jbeta primers, the PCR was carried out. TCRdb's copy holds only in-frame clones and misses some; the assay was immunoSEQ multiplex PCR. The sample yields 100,000 to 150,000 clones, about 10% seen once. Sequencing used PBMCs. These receptor sequences come from a woman aged 18-29 years in good health and CMV-seropositive.

This clone was seen a handful of times. At one end the junction does not follow the germline gene, possibly because of a read error. V usage is TRBV19 and J usage is TRBJ1-1, with D perhaps matching TRBD1 (5 bases). There are 10 residues in the CDR3. From germline, CDR1 is LNHDA and CDR2 SQIVND (reference sequence). The CDR3 nucleotides read TGCATAAAGGGGTGCACTGAAGCTTTCTTT. It codes for CIKGCTEAFF.

This chain links TRBV14 with TRBJ1-3, with unresolved D. The CDR3 consists of 15 residues. Trimming shortened V by 1 base and J by 0 bases, and 7 bases separated the two germline ends. Germline V lookup: CDR1 SGHDN, CDR2 FVKESK. The CDR3, as DNA: TGTGCCAGCAGCCAAGCCCGGGGCTCTGGAAACACCATATATTTT. It specifies CASSQARGSGNTIYF. The full variable domain, with the rest looked up from reference TRBV14 and TRBJ1-3, is EAGVTQFPSHSVIEKGQTVTLRCDPISGHDNLYWYRRVMGKEIKFLLHFVKESKQDESGMPNNRFLAERTGGTYSTLKVQPAELEDSGVYFCASSQARGSGNTIYFGEGSWLTVV.

The chain uses TRBV5-1 and TRBJ2-1; 11 bases are a match to TRBD2. J gave up 7 bases and V 4 bases, and 7 bases lay outside the gene matches. The length of the CDR3 is 15 residues. CDR1 and CDR2 from the germline V gene are SGHRS and YFSETQ. The CDR3 DNA reads TGCGCCAGCAGCCCCGGGACTAGCGGTATTAATGAGCAGTTCTTC. Protein: CASSPGTSGINEQFF.

This chain connects TRBV11-3 to TRBJ2-7; 10 bases map to TRBD1. Trimming removed 3 bases from V and 6 bases from J; junction bases left unmatched: 2. The germline V gene encodes CDR1 SGHNT and CDR2 YENEEA. The CDR3 is made up of 13 amino acids. The CDR3 DNA reads TGTGCCAGCAGCTTCGGACAGGGGGGCGAGCAGTACTTC. It encodes CASSFGQGGEQYF. Supplemented by reference TRBV11-3 and TRBJ2-7, the full variable domain reads EAGVVQSPRYKIIEKKQPVAFWCNPISGHNTLYWYLQNLGQGPELLIRYENEEAVDDSQLPKDRFSAERLKGVDSTLKIQPAELGDSAVYLCASSFGQGGEQYFGPGTRLTVT.